The following is a TCR beta chain sequence with its context. Its target is not known. Every single patient, without exception, relapsed after autologous stem cell transplantation, and brentuximab vedotin exposure varied. Magnetic negative selection of thawed PBMCs was the method by which CD4+ T cells were purified. Data came from immunoSEQ multiplex PCR; TCRdb stores just in-frame clones and leaves some out. The data hold about 1,900 clones, with roughly 85% observed a single time. J gave up 4 bases and V 6 bases, and 7 bases lay outside the gene matches. Per germline, CDR1 SGHRS and CDR2 YFSETQ. This CDR3 spans 15 amino acids. The data were obtained in a study of PD-1 blockade in classical Hodgkin lymphoma. Whole-study findings and limits: With respect to the repertoire differences, their causes, possibly disease activity or prior therapy, remain undefined. Those achieving complete response showed baseline diversity like newly diagnosed patients. Before treatment, TCR diversity in newly diagnosed patients was reportedly lower than in healthy donors. While CD8+ TCR diversity did not rise significantly by C4D1, CD4+ TCR diversity did.

The receptor was isolated from a human donor with classical Hodgkin lymphoma. The starting material was CD4+ T cells from blood, obtained at baseline. The chain uses TRBV5-1 and TRBJ2-5, with TRBD2 matching over 12 bases. The CDR3 region is CASTGLAGGLETQYF. As DNA, the CDR3 is TGCGCCAGCACAGGCCTAGCGGGAGGGTTAGAGACCCAGTACTTC.